Reported below is one TCR beta chain. Original methodology: From reference gene primer amplification, estimates of nucleated cell counts were derived. The assay was immunoSEQ multiplex PCR, and TCRdb's table has in-frame clones only and misses some. V and J calls and clone size are as listed in that table; D and trimming were resolved from the DNA. The table has around 130,000 clones, about 83% seen once; the top ten hold around 13%. The data were obtained in a study of blood T cell repertoires in COVID-19. On the study more broadly: COVID-19 samples from acute and convalescent phases originated in the United States, Italy and Spain.

J was trimmed by 5 bases and V by 7 bases; bases with no gene match: 8. The CDR3 length is 15 residues. In germline, CDR1 is LNHNV, CDR2 YYDKDF (reference sequence). What was sequenced was peripheral blood. The rearrangement joins TRBV15 to TRBJ2-3; 11 positions match TRBD2. The TCR originated in a human donor in a cohort sampled during active COVID-19. Written as DNA, the CDR3 is TGTGCCACCAACCCGGGACTAGCGGAGAGAGATACGCAGTATTTT. Amino acids: CATNPGLAERDTQYF.